A single TCR beta chain is shown here with its context. The data stem from a study of blood T cell repertoires in COVID-19. Trimming stripped 4 bases from V and 5 bases from J, with 12 bases between. The germline V gene encodes CDR1 KGHSH and CDR2 LQKENI. CDR3 size: 13 residues. Per the study methods: How many nucleated cells were present was estimated from reference gene primer amplification. Some clones are missing from TCRdb's copy, which holds only in-frame ones; the method was immunoSEQ multiplex PCR. V and J calls plus clone size are reproduced from that table; the DNA served to infer D and trimming. Among about 260,000 clones listed, 86% were seen once.

V gene TRBV18 combines with J gene TRBJ2-7; weak D call: TRBD1 (6 bases). The receptor was derived from a woman between 50 and 59 years old who had recovered from COVID-19. Sequenced: PBMCs or T cells enriched from blood (not recorded which). The CDR3 coding sequence is TGTGCCAGCTCACAGTACCGGGACAACGAGCAGTACTTC. This sequence encodes CASSQYRDNEQYF.